Included here is one T cell receptor beta chain sequence, with context. The antigen remains undetermined. cDNA came from roughly 0.47 to 1 ug RNA primed by random hexamers. Amplification of TCR beta CDR3 spanned 54 Vbeta and 13 Jbeta via immunoSEQ multiplex PCR. TCRdb ran MiXCR on the immunoSEQ multiplex PCR reads and lists one entry per CDR3 protein. Of approximately 120,000 distinct CDR3 sequences listed, approximately 93% are singletons. Sequencing of TCR beta was performed on blood CD8+ T cells and on blood CD4+ T cells. The CD8+ and CD4+ T cells were negatively isolated, with the TEMRA cells enriched by FACS. These data belong to a study of CD8 T cells in Susac syndrome. Points from the study as a whole: The study conceded that its TCR sequencing and HLA analysis involved relatively few individuals.

The V gene's germline CDR1 is SGHNT and CDR2 YYREEE (reference sequence). V was shortened by 4 bases and J by 7 bases, with 14 bases between the two germline ends. The CDR3 totals 14 residues. The sequencing input was CD8+ T cells from PBMCs. The rearrangement joins TRBV5-4 to TRBJ1-4, with a possible D match to TRBD1 (5 bases). This clonotype was sampled from a human donor with multiple sclerosis. CDR3 amino acids: CASSRQGAAEKLFF. The DNA for the CDR3 is TGTGCCAGCAGCCGTCAGGGTGCGGCTGAAAAACTGTTTTTT.